This T cell receptor (beta chain) stems from a study of control samples from healthy donors and cancer patients. Assay: immunoSEQ multiplex PCR; the TCRdb copy retains only in-frame clones and omits some. Seen here are 130,000 to 150,000 clones, roughly 94% observed once, and the top ten hold 14%. The CDR3 contains 15 residues. Per the germline V gene, CDR1 is ENHRY and CDR2 is SYGVKD. V dropped 5 bases and J dropped 2; count of bases not matched to a gene: 6. This clone has a single count. What was sequenced was PBMCs. This clonotype was obtained from a man in his sixties with colorectal cancer. This chain uses TRBV10-3 with TRBJ2-3; TRBD2 matches 8 bases. The CDR3 protein is CAISPGGAATDTQYF. In DNA form, the CDR3 reads TGTGCCATCAGTCCCGGGGGGGCCGCCACAGATACGCAGTATTTT.